The rows below give T cell receptor beta chains drawn from one sample of a study of response to subunit inactivated influenza vaccine. TCRdb recomputed calls from the RT-PCR reads with MiXCR, one row per CDR3 protein. The sample consists of around 530,000 distinct CDR3 sequences, about 15% of them appearing once. The sample consisted of CD4+ T cells sorted from PBMCs, taken around 25 months after vaccination. These receptors came from a man between 50 and 75 years old who received an inactivated influenza vaccine. Each CDR3 is given with its conserved first and last residue. Clone size, where shown, is once, few, many, or a class for clones that have expanded.

CDR3: CASSSSGTGRGPGANVLTF
V: TRBV11-1
size: .

CDR3: CSAPITDTQYF
V: TRBV20-1
size: few

CDR3: CASSPIIRSSYGYTF
V: TRBV6-1
size: few

CDR3: CASSHPSVGGTDTQYF
V: TRBV14
size: .

CDR3: CASSAPVSYEQYF
V: TRBV25-1
size: .

CDR3: CASSLAARTQYF
V: TRBV7-2
size: many

CDR3: CASSQKTSGSLADSQYF
V: TRBV4-3
size: .

CDR3: CAISDKLTEAFF
V: TRBV10-3
size: .

CDR3: CASSLETSGGLTQYF
V: TRBV5-5
size: many

CDR3: CASSLSQPNTGELFF
V: TRBV5-1
size: few

CDR3: CASSYSSRTNTGELFF
V: TRBV6-5
size: few

CDR3: CASSYRGMVTEAFF
V: TRBV7-8
size: .

CDR3: CASSIDTYNEQFF
V: TRBV2
size: few

CDR3: CASSLALASGAFF
V: TRBV7-9
size: .

CDR3: CAISRGTGPSDNEQFF
V: TRBV10-3
size: few

CDR3: CSARDFVVSNQPQHF
V: TRBV20-1
size: few

CDR3: CSATPPSSYEQYF
V: TRBV20-1
size: .

CDR3: CASSLGARNYGYTF
V: TRBV27
size: .

CDR3: CASSQDRLRSSYNSPLHF
V: TRBV4-1
size: .

CDR3: CASRRGLAGVVSYNEQFF
V: TRBV11-2
size: .

CDR3: CASSPTSGSYTGELFF
V: TRBV7-2
size: .

CDR3: CASSLSGRFQTQYF
V: TRBV12-3/TRBV12-4
size: few

CDR3: CASSPIAGAPDTQYF
V: TRBV18
size: few

CDR3: CASSITNGNEQYF
V: TRBV7-2
size: many

CDR3: CASSLDPSGVTYEQYF
V: TRBV5-1
size: few

CDR3: CASSPLFGEQFF
V: TRBV7-2
size: .

CDR3: CATSKGRGPNTGELFF
V: TRBV15
size: few

CDR3: CASKESSGNTIYF
V: TRBV6-1
size: many

CDR3: CASSQQGAGSEQYF
V: TRBV7-2
size: few

CDR3: CASSRDRGNEQFF
V: TRBV5-1
size: few

CDR3: CASSEQRADYEQFF
V: TRBV5-1
size: few

CDR3: CSARATTGPFYGYTF
V: TRBV20-1
size: many

CDR3: CASSYLLPGNEQFF
V: TRBV6-2/TRBV6-3
size: .

CDR3: CASRIPGGRYKGGYTF
V: TRBV28
size: few

CDR3: CASSSVPILLATNEKLFF
V: TRBV7-6
size: .

CDR3: CASSSDRARRDTQYF
V: TRBV9
size: few

CDR3: CASSLSGQGPYEQYF
V: TRBV28
size: .

CDR3: CATSRDRVSQPQHF
V: TRBV15
size: few

CDR3: CASSRSGTIPSYEQYF
V: TRBV19
size: many

CDR3: CASSLLESTDTQYF
V: TRBV7-8
size: .